The clone carrying this T cell receptor (beta chain) was observed a single time. This sample's time point: blood 4 weeks post-SBRT, at nephrectomy. As for treatment: 15 Gy SBRT to primary tumor, nephrectomy 4 weeks later. The source of the sample is a study of radiation and T cells in renal cell carcinoma. This CDR3 is built from 12 residues. Germline V gene sequence: CDR1 SGHKS, CDR2 YYEKEE (reference sequence). With 4 bases removed from V and 2 bases from J, the gap between germline ends came to 5 bases. The data were produced by immunoSEQ multiplex PCR, yet TCRdb's version contains in-frame clones alone and is incomplete. The table has 140,000 or so clones, around nine tenths seen once.

The J gene is TRBJ2-3, the V gene TRBV5-5; unclear D gene. The receptor comes from a woman aged 50 to 60 with renal cell carcinoma. Sequenced here: blood, sampled from a patient whose treatment included radiotherapy and nephrectomy. The CDR3, as DNA: TGTGCCAGCAGCCCTGACACAGATACGCAGTATTTT. It yields the protein CASSPDTDTQYF.